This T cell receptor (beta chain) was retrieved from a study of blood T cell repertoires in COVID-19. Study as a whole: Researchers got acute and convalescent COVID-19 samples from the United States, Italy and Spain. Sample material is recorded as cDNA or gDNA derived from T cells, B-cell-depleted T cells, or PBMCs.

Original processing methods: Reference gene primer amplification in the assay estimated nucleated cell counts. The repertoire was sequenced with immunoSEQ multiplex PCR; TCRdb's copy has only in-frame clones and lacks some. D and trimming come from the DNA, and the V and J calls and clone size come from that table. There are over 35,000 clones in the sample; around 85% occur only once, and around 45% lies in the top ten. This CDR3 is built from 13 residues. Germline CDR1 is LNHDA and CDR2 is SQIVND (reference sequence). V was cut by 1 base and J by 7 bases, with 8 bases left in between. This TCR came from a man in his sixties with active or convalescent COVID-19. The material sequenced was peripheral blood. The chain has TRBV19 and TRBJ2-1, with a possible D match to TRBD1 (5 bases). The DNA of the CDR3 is TGTGCCAGTAGTATAGGCGCAGGGAATGAGCAGTTCTTC. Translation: CASSIGAGNEQFF.